Each of the 12 T cell receptor beta chains below was sequenced from the same sample in a study of T cells and copy number aberrations in small-cell lung cancer. Sequenced by immunoSEQ multiplex PCR; TCRdb stores in-frame clones only, minus some. The top ten clones hold about 9.9% of a sample with about 2,600 clones, roughly 80% of them seen once. Sequenced input: normal tissue next to the tumor. The origin of the receptors is a man aged 55 to 69 with small cell lung cancer.

The genes are TRBV4-1 and TRBJ2-3, with 8 bases matching TRBD1. The CDR3 extends over 15 amino acids. V was pared by 4 bases and J by 2 bases, with 5 bases of the junction left unmatched. The germline CDR1 and CDR2 sequences are MGHRA and YSYEKL. The CDR3 loop reads CASSRQGWDTDTQYF. CDR3 coding DNA: TGCGCCAGCAGCCGACAGGGGTGGGACACAGATACGCAGTATTTT.

The chain combines TRBV11-2 with TRBJ2-7; D could derive from TRBD1 or TRBD2 (6 bases each). Germline V CDR1 and CDR2: SGHAT, FQNNGV. This CDR3 contains 14 residues. The germline V and J ends were trimmed by 5 bases and 0 bases, with 11 bases remaining between them. The CDR3 DNA reads as TGTGCCAGCAGCCGGAGGGGGGACTCCTACGAGCAGTACTTC. It is translated as CASSRRGDSYEQYF.

This chain uses TRBV5-5 with TRBJ1-1; D not certain. The V and J ends lost 0 bases and 4 bases respectively, with 10 bases between them. The V gene's germline CDR1 is SGHKS and CDR2 YYEKEE (reference sequence). The CDR3 contains 14 residues. The CDR3 protein is CASSLGPLGTEAFF. In DNA, the CDR3 is TGTGCCAGCAGCTTGGGACCCTTGGGCACTGAAGCTTTCTTT. Variable domain in full (rest from reference TRBV5-5 and TRBJ1-1): DAGVTQSPTHLIKTRGQQVTLRCSPISGHKSVSWYQQVLGQGPQFIFQYYEKEERGRGNFPDRFSARQFPNYSSELNVNALLLGDSALYLCASSLGPLGTEAFFGQGTRLTVV.

V gene TRBV9 combines with J gene TRBJ2-1; possibly TRBD1 for D (5 bases). The germline CDR1 and CDR2 sequences are SGDLS and YYNGEE. The germline V and J ends were trimmed by 1 base and 9 bases, with 14 bases remaining between them. CDR3 length equals 14 residues. The CDR3 region has the DNA TGTGCCAGCAGCGTATGGGGCGGACCGAGTGAGCAGTTCTTC. This gives the protein CASSVWGGPSEQFF.

The chain combines TRBV5-1 with TRBJ2-2; 9 nucleotides match TRBD1. J gave up 6 bases and V 3 bases, and 0 bases lay outside the gene matches. The CDR3 sequence is 13 residues long. Germline values: CDR1 SGHRS, CDR2 YFSETQ. CDR3: CASSYRGPGELFF. CDR3 nucleotide sequence: TGCGCCAGCAGCTACAGGGGGCCCGGGGAGCTGTTTTTT.

The V gene is TRBV27, the J gene TRBJ2-1; no clear D. Germline V gene sequence: CDR1 MNHEY, CDR2 SMNVEV (reference sequence). The V gene lost 0 bases and the J gene lost 0 bases, with 6 bases spanning the gap. The length of the CDR3 is 15 residues. In DNA form, the CDR3 reads TGTGCCAGCAGTTTATCAGGCTTCTCCTACAATGAGCAGTTCTTC. This gives the protein CASSLSGFSYNEQFF.

The rearrangement uses TRBV5-1 and TRBJ2-3; the match to TRBD1 covers 7 bases. After removal of 5 bases from V and 2 bases from J, the junction contained 11 bases not matched to a gene. This CDR3 contains 16 residues. The germline gives CDR1 SGHRS, CDR2 YFSETQ. CDR3 in amino acids: CASRTTLTGPTDTQYF. DNA for the CDR3: TGCGCCAGCAGAACCACTTTGACAGGGCCCACAGATACGCAGTATTTT. Drawing the rest from reference TRBV5-1 and TRBJ2-3, the complete variable domain is KAGVTQTPRYLIKTRGQQVTLSCSPISGHRSVSWYQQTPGQGLQFLFEYFSETQRNKGNFPGRFSGRQFSNSRSEMNVSTLELGDSALYLCASRTTLTGPTDTQYFGPGTRLTVL.

The chain employs TRBV6-5 and TRBJ2-5; weak D call: TRBD1 (5 bases). V was clipped by 10 bases and J by 0 bases, with 12 bases between them. Germline lookup yields CDR1 MNHEY and CDR2 SVGAGI. The CDR3 runs to 13 residues. The CDR3 sequence is CATQGGNQETQYF. The CDR3 DNA reads TGTGCCACCCAGGGCGGTAACCAAGAGACCCAGTACTTC.

The chain carries TRBV6-6 and TRBJ1-6; maybe TRBD1 (6 bases). V was shortened by 0 bases and J by 10 bases, with 16 bases between the two germline ends. CDR3 length equals 16 residues. CDR1 and CDR2 from the germline V gene are MNHNY and SVGAGI (reference sequence). CDR3 region: CASSYSNLDSLSPLHF. CDR3 sequence (DNA): TGTGCCAGCAGTTACTCGAATCTGGACAGCCTGTCACCCCTCCACTTT.

V and J are TRBV4-1 and TRBJ2-7, with 7 bases that match TRBD2. J lost 3 bases, V lost 3 bases, and 5 bases had no gene match. The CDR3 spans 14 residues. Germline values: CDR1 MGHRA, CDR2 YSYEKL. CDR3 nucleotides: TGCGCCAGCAGCCAGGGGACTATGTTCTACGAGCAGTACTTC. Protein: CASSQGTMFYEQYF.

This clone has a single count. This chain links TRBV6-5 with TRBJ1-3; unclear D gene. This CDR3 region has 14 residues. Germline V gene lookup returns CDR1 MNHEY and CDR2 SVGAGI. V was clipped by 0 bases and J by 2 bases, with 5 bases between them. The CDR3 DNA follows: TGTGCCAGCAGTTACTCGTCGGCTGGAAACACCATATATTTT. Translated, it gives CASSYSSAGNTIYF.

Notes on this clone: The same CDR3 can be traced to other DNA sequences in this sample. The chain is built from TRBV4-1 and TRBJ1-5; D possibly corresponds to TRBD1 (5 bases). The germline V and J ends were trimmed by 3 bases and 0 bases, with 9 bases remaining between them. Germline loops: CDR1 MGHRA, CDR2 YSYEKL. This CDR3 has 15 residues. Written as DNA, the CDR3 is TGCGCCAGCAGCCAGGATCAGGGTAGCAATCAGCCCCAGCATTTT. Amino acids: CASSQDQGSNQPQHF.